Listed here are 21 T cell receptor beta chains from one sample, sequenced in a study of T cell clones after liver transplantation. Using immunoSEQ multiplex PCR, the repertoire was profiled, and TCRdb retains in-frame clones only, with some absent. The table has over 50,000 clones, around 85% seen once. The source material was CD4+ T cells from blood, sampled before liver transplant. The receptors stem from a human donor who received a liver transplant.

In its sample, this clone was seen a few times. V gene TRBV25-1 combines with J gene TRBJ2-1; 7 bases map to TRBD2. The CDR3 covers 16 residues. Germline CDR1 is MGHDK and CDR2 is SYGVNS. Germline trimming cut 3 bases from V and 2 bases from J; bases unmatched to any gene: 7. Here the CDR3 reads CASSDSSGAPYNEQFF. The CDR3 DNA reads as TGTGCCAGCAGTGACTCTAGCGGAGCGCCCTACAATGAGCAGTTCTTC.

V and J are TRBV7-2 and TRBJ2-2; 8 bases are shared with TRBD1. J lost 6 bases, V lost 1 base, and 4 bases had no gene match. The CDR3 has 15 residues. The germline V gene has CDR1 SGHTA and CDR2 FQGNSA. The CDR3 region has the DNA TGTGCCAGCAGCTTAGGGACAGGGAGTGCCGGGGAGCTGTTTTTT. Translating it yields CASSLGTGSAGELFF.

The chain is built from TRBV7-8 and TRBJ2-1; D is uncertain. Germline values: CDR1 SGHVS, CDR2 FQNEAQ. Trimming took 5 bases from V and 2 from J, leaving 19 bases between them. This CDR3 is 17 amino acids long. CDR3 loop: CASSTRSTRKPYNEQFF. CDR3 coding DNA: TGTGCCAGCAGCACCCGCTCAACCCGGAAACCCTACAATGAGCAGTTCTTC.

This clone appeared a single time. The chain is built from TRBV29-1 and TRBJ2-3; unclear D gene. Germline V gene lookup returns CDR1 SQVTM and CDR2 ANQGSEA. V shed 4 bases and J shed 6 bases, with 14 bases lying between them. This CDR3 comprises 13 residues. This chain's CDR3 is CSVGRGTYDTQYF. The CDR3 nucleotides read TGCAGCGTTGGGCGTGGAACCTATGATACGCAGTATTTT.

The chain's CDR3 is CASSDQLNTEAFF. The CDR3 bases are TGTGCCAGCAGTGATCAGCTGAACACTGAAGCTTTCTTT. The rearrangement joins TRBV6-1 to TRBJ1-1; D gene unclear. CDR1 is MNHNS, CDR2 SASEGT, per germline. The length of the CDR3 is 13 residues. V was shortened by 3 bases and J by 0 bases, with 5 bases between the two germline ends.

V is TRBV28 and J is TRBJ1-2; D gene uncertain. The CDR3 sequence is 15 residues long. V lost 5 bases and J lost 7, with 20 bases in between. Germline V gives CDR1 MDHEN, CDR2 SYDVKM. The CDR3 here is CASSPPGGRNVGYTF. The CDR3 DNA is TGTGCCAGCAGTCCACCGGGAGGGCGGAATGTTGGCTACACCTTC.

The count of this clone is one. Other DNA sequences in the same sample also yield this CDR3. The genes are TRBV7-9 and TRBJ2-3, with D tentatively TRBD1 or TRBD2 (5 bases each). The CDR3 runs 14 residues. Trimming shortened V by 0 bases and J by 1 base, and 5 bases separated the two germline ends. Germline assignment: CDR1 SEHNR and CDR2 FQNEAQ (reference sequence). CDR3 in DNA: TGTGCCAGCAGCTTAGCGGGGGGCACAGATACGCAGTATTTT. The encoded protein is CASSLAGGTDTQYF.

This clone has a single count. The rearrangement joins TRBV19 to TRBJ1-3; 8 nucleotides agree with TRBD1. Germline V gene data show CDR1 as LNHDA and CDR2 as SQIVND (reference sequence). CDR3 length: 18 residues. The V gene end was trimmed by 3 bases and the J gene end by 3 bases; junction bases not matched to a gene: 13. For the CDR3, the DNA is TGTGCCAGTAGTATTGCCGGGACAGGAGAGTCTTTTGGAAACACCATATATTTT. It yields the protein CASSIAGTGESFGNTIYF.

The V and J genes are TRBV14 and TRBJ2-1; D may be TRBD1 or TRBD2 (6 bases each). The germline CDR1 and CDR2 sequences are SGHDN and FVKESK. There are 13 residues in the CDR3. Trimming pared 3 bases from V and 9 bases from J, leaving 12 bases between. The CDR3 is CASSHRGQIEQFF. The DNA of the CDR3 is TGTGCCAGCAGCCACCGGGGGCAGATTGAGCAGTTCTTC.

The V and J genes are TRBV9 and TRBJ2-2, with D possibly TRBD1 on 5 matching bases. Germline CDR1 SGDLS, CDR2 YYNGEE. The CDR3 is 15 residues long. V was clipped by 0 bases and J by 7 bases, with 13 bases between them. CDR3 loop: CASSVDLRAGGELFF. Written as DNA, the CDR3 is TGTGCCAGCAGCGTAGATCTCAGGGCTGGCGGGGAGCTGTTTTTT.

This chain links TRBV25-1 with TRBJ1-5; 9 bases line up with TRBD1. V shed 6 bases and J 3 bases; nucleotides not matched to a gene: 3. There are 14 residues in the CDR3. CDR1 is MGHDK, CDR2 SYGVNS, per germline. The CDR3 loop reads CASSGQGYNQPQHF. The DNA for the CDR3 is TGTGCCAGCAGCGGACAGGGGTACAATCAGCCCCAGCATTTT.

This clone came up once. V gene TRBV19 combines with J gene TRBJ1-1, with 9 positions matching TRBD1. V trimming: 6 bases; J trimming: 0 bases; junction bases outside the gene matches: 11. Germline V lookup: CDR1 LNHDA, CDR2 SQIVND (reference sequence). The CDR3 covers 17 residues. CDR3 sequence: CASSGTGFLTVNTEAFF. Here the CDR3 DNA reads TGTGCCAGTAGCGGGACAGGGTTTCTGACTGTGAACACTGAAGCTTTCTTT.

The chain couples TRBV5-1 to TRBJ2-3; D gene unclear. Germline loops: CDR1 SGHRS, CDR2 YFSETQ. The CDR3 runs 15 residues. V was pared by 0 bases and J by 4 bases, with 12 bases between. Here the CDR3 reads CASSLEGILPDTQYF. CDR3 coding DNA: TGCGCCAGCAGCTTGGAGGGAATCCTCCCAGATACGCAGTATTTT.

CDR3 residues: CASSSRLYQPQHF. The CDR3 region has the DNA TGTGCCAGCAGTTCGAGGTTGTATCAGCCCCAGCATTTT. The chain employs TRBV27 and TRBJ1-5, with unresolved D. The CDR3 runs to 13 residues. CDR1 is MNHEY and CDR2 is SMNVEV in the germline V gene (reference sequence). Between the trimmed V and J ends, which lost 4 bases and 5 bases, there was a span of 9 bases.

V is TRBV4-1 and J is TRBJ2-5, with 9 bases identical to TRBD2. The CDR3 has 17 residues. After removal of 1 base from V and 5 bases from J, the junction contained 11 bases not matched to a gene. Germline V gene lookup returns CDR1 MGHRA and CDR2 YSYEKL. The CDR3 bases are TGCGCCAGCAGCCAAGGAATGGATAGCGGGGGCGGGGAGACCCAGTACTTC. Translated: CASSQGMDSGGGETQYF.

This clone was seen a handful of times. V gene TRBV9 combines with J gene TRBJ2-7; 10 bases are a match to TRBD2. Germline values: CDR1 SGDLS, CDR2 YYNGEE. CDR3 size: 14 residues. The V segment lost 4 bases and the J segment 4 bases; nucleotides outside the gene matches: 5. CDR3: CASSTGTSVYEQYF. DNA of the CDR3: TGTGCCAGCAGCACCGGGACTAGCGTTTACGAGCAGTACTTC.

This clone was picked up many times. This chain connects TRBV5-6 to TRBJ1-1; D is possibly TRBD1 (5 bases). The CDR3 length is 13 residues. Germline CDR1 SGHDT, CDR2 YYEEEE. V lost 4 bases and J 3 bases, leaving 10 bases between the germline ends. In nucleotides, the CDR3 is TGTGCCAGCAGCCCGGACATTTACACTGAAGCTTTCTTT. This encodes CASSPDIYTEAFF.

The chain joins TRBV11-2 to TRBJ2-1; 13 bases agree with TRBD2. CDR1 SGHAT and CDR2 FQNNGV come from the germline V gene. J was trimmed by 4 bases and V by 10 bases; bases with no gene match: 13. This CDR3 spans 17 amino acids. DNA of the CDR3: TGTGCCACCCAGAGAGAACTAGCGGGGGGGTATTACAATGAGCAGTTCTTC. Protein product: CATQRELAGGYYNEQFF.

V usage is TRBV7-9 and J usage is TRBJ2-3, with 11 bases that match TRBD2. CDR3 length: 18 amino acids. The J segment lost 1 base and the V segment lost 5 bases, leaving 11 bases of the junction unmatched. CDR1 and CDR2 from the germline V gene are SEHNR and FQNEAQ (reference sequence). The CDR3 loop is CASSLPPRLAGRTDTQYF. CDR3 bases: TGTGCCAGCAGCCTTCCTCCCCGACTAGCGGGGCGCACAGATACGCAGTATTTT.

The rearrangement links TRBV25-1 to TRBJ2-1; D possibly corresponds to TRBD1 (6 bases). The CDR3 runs to 16 residues. From germline, CDR1 is MGHDK and CDR2 SYGVNS. The V end lost 4 bases, the J end lost 4 bases, and 17 bases lay between the germline ends. CDR3 sequence (DNA): TGTGCCAGCAGTGGGGATGGGACACCGATATACAATGAGCAGTTCTTC. Protein product: CASSGDGTPIYNEQFF.

The chain uses TRBV6-1 and TRBJ1-2, with 8 bases aligning to TRBD1. Trimming took 3 bases from V and 6 from J; bases not matched to a gene: 3. This CDR3 is 13 amino acids long. Looked up from germline, CDR1 is MNHNS and CDR2 is SASEGT. CDR3 residues: CASSEQGADGYTF. CDR3 nucleotide sequence: TGTGCCAGCAGTGAGCAGGGGGCAGATGGCTACACCTTC.